This T cell receptor (beta chain) stems from a study of blood T cell repertoires in COVID-19 (dated by TCRdb to the early 2020s). At the level of the whole study: Samples covering the acute and convalescent phases of COVID-19 were provided by collaborators in the United States, Italy and Spain. The material from the prospective study consisted of cDNA or gDNA derived from T cells, B-cell-depleted T cells, or PBMCs. Samples were obtained from the ongoing ImmuneRACE study (first 160 participants) and from some 1,200 subjects provided by 6 global collaborators. HLA class I and class II types, where available, came from metadata supplied by the sample provider rather than from assay-based typing. Subjects who had been exposed to COVID-19, were actively infected with it, or had recovered from it provided the deeply sampled blood TCRbeta repertoires that made up the dataset. The sample metadata nearly always contained a de-identified subject ID, COVID-19 status, age in years and sex. A freely available public database, intended as a resource for researchers studying the immune response to SARS-CoV-2, is where the repertoires were released. Study-wide conclusions, independent of this receptor: Clinical and demographic metadata were provided uncurated, with the amount varying by source and participant.

In Seattle, one collaborating source enrolled patients while the infection was active and tracked those patients longitudinally over the course of disease. Collaborating institutions collected whole blood in K2EDTA tubes following their own protocols. For TCRbeta analysis, collaborators shipped samples in one of three forms: frozen whole blood, isolated PBMCs, or DNA extracted from either of those sample types. The sample holds a few counts of this clone. Its antigen is still unknown. Base qualities are not recorded, but no much larger clone differs from it by a single base. The germline V gene specifies SQVTM as CDR1 and ANQGSEA as CDR2. The trim is 4 bases for V and 4 bases for J, with a gap of 17 bases between the germline ends. Measured from the cysteine to the phenylalanine, the CDR3 is 15 residues long. Only the CDR3 part of the read is kept: 45 bases, read in frame from the first base. TCRbeta CDR3 regions were amplified from genomic DNA using the immunoSEQ Assay, a bias-controlled multiplex PCR. The paper's processing steps were these. Nucleated cell counts per sample were estimated from amplification of reference gene primers within the assay. Sequence reads were collapsed and filtered to measure the absolute abundance of every unique TCRbeta CDR3 rearrangement. Productive Simpson clonality was computed per sample as the square root of Simpson's diversity index over productive rearrangements. TCRdb took over this immuneACCESS table, retaining in-frame rearrangements with V and J assigned. Such tables are incomplete; in checked studies, under half of the missing clones stem from an unresolved V gene, and the remainder is unexplained. V and J calls and clone size are given by that table; D and trimming were obtained from the DNA. The sample has about 410,000 clones on record, 70% to 90% of them singletons. The ten largest clonotypes hold 1.5% to 1.7% of the sample.

The receptor comes from a woman aged 40-49 years with COVID-19, enrolled during active disease. Sequenced sample: peripheral blood. The sequence is built from TRBV29-1 and TRBJ1-3; the D gene is perhaps TRBD1, on 6 matching bases. The DNA sequence is given as TGCAGCGTTGCCGGGACATTATCAGCCGGAAACACCATATATTTT. This encodes CSVAGTLSAGNTIYF.